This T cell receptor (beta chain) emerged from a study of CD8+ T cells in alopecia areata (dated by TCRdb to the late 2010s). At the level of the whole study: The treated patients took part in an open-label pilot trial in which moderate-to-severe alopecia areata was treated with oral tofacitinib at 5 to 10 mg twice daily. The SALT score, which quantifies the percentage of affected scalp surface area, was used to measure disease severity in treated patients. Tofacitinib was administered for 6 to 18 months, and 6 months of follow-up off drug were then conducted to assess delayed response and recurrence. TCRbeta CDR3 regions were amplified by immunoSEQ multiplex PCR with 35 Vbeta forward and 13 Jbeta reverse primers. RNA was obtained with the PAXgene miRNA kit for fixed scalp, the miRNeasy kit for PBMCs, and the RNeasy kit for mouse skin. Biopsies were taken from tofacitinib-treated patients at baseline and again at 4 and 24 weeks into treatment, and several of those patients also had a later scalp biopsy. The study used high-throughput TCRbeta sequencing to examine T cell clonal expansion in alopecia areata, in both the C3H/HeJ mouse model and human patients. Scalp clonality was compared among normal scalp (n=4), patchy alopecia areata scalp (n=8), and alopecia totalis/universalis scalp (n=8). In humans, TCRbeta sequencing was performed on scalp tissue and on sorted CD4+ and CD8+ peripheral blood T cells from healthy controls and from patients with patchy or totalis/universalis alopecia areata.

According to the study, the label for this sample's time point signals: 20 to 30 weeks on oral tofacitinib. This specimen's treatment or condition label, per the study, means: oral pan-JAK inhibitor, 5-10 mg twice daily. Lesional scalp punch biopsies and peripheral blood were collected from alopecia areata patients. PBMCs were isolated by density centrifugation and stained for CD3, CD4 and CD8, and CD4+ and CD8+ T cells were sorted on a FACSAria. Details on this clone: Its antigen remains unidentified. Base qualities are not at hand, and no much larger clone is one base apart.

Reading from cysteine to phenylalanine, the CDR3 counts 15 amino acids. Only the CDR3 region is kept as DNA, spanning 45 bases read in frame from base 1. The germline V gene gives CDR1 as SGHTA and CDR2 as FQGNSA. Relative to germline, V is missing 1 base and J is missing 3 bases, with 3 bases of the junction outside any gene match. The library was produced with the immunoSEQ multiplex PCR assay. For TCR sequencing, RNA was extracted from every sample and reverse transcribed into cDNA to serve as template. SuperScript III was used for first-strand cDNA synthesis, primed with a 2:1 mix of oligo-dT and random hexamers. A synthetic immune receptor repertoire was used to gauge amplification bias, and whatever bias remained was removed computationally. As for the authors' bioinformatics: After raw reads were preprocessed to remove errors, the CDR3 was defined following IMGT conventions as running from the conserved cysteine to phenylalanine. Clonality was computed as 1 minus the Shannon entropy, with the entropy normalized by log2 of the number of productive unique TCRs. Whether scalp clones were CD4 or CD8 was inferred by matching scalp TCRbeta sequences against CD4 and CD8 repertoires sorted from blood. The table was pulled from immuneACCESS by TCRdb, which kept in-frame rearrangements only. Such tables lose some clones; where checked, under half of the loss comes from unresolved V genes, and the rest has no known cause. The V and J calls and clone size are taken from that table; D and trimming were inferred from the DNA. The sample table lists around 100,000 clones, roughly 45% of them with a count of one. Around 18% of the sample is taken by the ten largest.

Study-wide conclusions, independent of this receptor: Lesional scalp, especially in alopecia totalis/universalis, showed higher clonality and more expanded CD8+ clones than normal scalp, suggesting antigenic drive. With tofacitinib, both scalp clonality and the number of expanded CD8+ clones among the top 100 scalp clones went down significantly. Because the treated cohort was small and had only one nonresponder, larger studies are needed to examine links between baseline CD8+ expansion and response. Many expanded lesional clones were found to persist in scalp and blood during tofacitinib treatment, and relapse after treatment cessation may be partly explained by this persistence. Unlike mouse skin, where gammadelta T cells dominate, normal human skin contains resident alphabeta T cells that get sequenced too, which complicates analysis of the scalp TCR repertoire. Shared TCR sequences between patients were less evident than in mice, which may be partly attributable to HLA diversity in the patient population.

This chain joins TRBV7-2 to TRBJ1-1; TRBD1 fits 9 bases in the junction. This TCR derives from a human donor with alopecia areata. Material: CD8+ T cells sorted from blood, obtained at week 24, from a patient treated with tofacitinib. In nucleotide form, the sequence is TGTGCCAGCAGCTTAGAAGGGACAGGGTACACTGAAGCTTTCTTT. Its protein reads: CASSLEGTGYTEAFF.